Each of the 19 T cell receptor beta chains below was sequenced from the same sample in a study of blood T cells in healthy people across ages (dated by TCRdb to the mid-2010s). The library was obtained by 5' RACE. The reads were generated on an Illumina HiSeq 2500. The second PCR ran for about 6 to 12 cycles and used a J-beta primer mix along with a sample-barcoded 5' primer. The public reads were reanalyzed by TCRdb: fastp trimming at Q25, MiXCR alignment, in-frame beta chains only. Rows are unified per CDR3 protein, each entry keeping the most common DNA and genes. This sample lists around 1,600,000 distinct CDR3 sequences; approximately 42% were detected once. Around 4% of the sample is in the top ten clones. Sequenced material: blood. Receptors originate from a woman aged 18-29 years in good health.

This clonotype was counted a few times. The V and J genes are TRBV10-3 and TRBJ2-2; TRBD2 matches 9 bases. V gave up 4 bases and J gave up 3 bases; unmatched junction bases: 0. Germline CDR1 reads ENHRY; CDR2 reads SYGVKD. CDR3 length: 14 residues. CDR3 in DNA: TGTGCCATCAGTGGACTAGCGGACACCGGGGAGCTGTTTTTT. Translation: CAISGLADTGELFF.

The chain couples TRBV25-1 to TRBJ1-1; D call uncertain. The CDR3 has 11 residues. The germline gives CDR1 MGHDK, CDR2 SYGVNS. Trimming stripped 4 bases from V and 9 bases from J, with 9 bases between. Here the CDR3 DNA reads TGTGCCAGCAGTGGCCGTGGTCAAGCTTTCTTT. This gives the protein CASSGRGQAFF.

CDR3 loop: CAIRGDQNYGYTF. CDR3 nucleotides: TGTGCCATCAGGGGGGATCAGAACTATGGCTACACCTTC. The chain uses TRBV10-3 and TRBJ1-2; tentatively, D is TRBD1 (5 bases). This CDR3 has 13 amino acids. Germline V gene data show CDR1 as ENHRY and CDR2 as SYGVKD. The V gene lost 6 bases and the J gene lost 2 bases, with 10 bases spanning the gap.

This clonotype was seen a few times. The chain carries TRBV7-2 and TRBJ1-1, with no clear D. The germline V gene has CDR1 SGHTA and CDR2 FQGNSA. V shed 5 bases and J shed 0 bases, with 13 bases lying between them. CDR3 size: 15 residues. Written as DNA, the CDR3 is TGTGCCAGCAGCCCCTACAGAGCCATGAACACTGAAGCTTTCTTT. Translated: CASSPYRAMNTEAFF.

This clonotype occurred a few times. V usage is TRBV21-1 and J usage is TRBJ2-6; the table's D gene call, TRBD1, was not cross checked with the DNA. TRBV21-1 is a documented pseudogene. The CDR3 totals 17 residues. For the CDR3, the DNA is TGTGCCAGCAGCGGTCGGGGACAGACGATAGGGGCCAACGTCCTGACTTTC. The encoded protein is CASSGRGQTIGANVLTF.

The V call is TRBV6-1, the J call TRBJ2-4; TRBD2 matches 11 bases. The V gene's germline CDR1 is MNHNS and CDR2 SASEGT. The CDR3 length is 17 residues. Trimming took 1 base from V and 5 from J; bases not matched to a gene: 7. In DNA, the CDR3 is TGTGCCAGCAGTGAAGTTGGTAGCGGGAGGGCCCAAAACATTCAGTACTTC. Its translation is CASSEVGSGRAQNIQYF.

The V gene is TRBV29-1, the J gene TRBJ2-3; D remains ambiguous. The V gene's germline CDR1 is SQVTM and CDR2 ANQGSEA. The CDR3 runs 13 residues. The V end lost 5 bases, the J end lost 4 bases, and 13 bases lay between the germline ends. CDR3 amino acids: CSVKGRSADTQYF. The CDR3 coding sequence is TGCAGCGTTAAAGGAAGGAGCGCAGATACGCAGTATTTT.

There are a few counts of this clonotype. CDR3 DNA: TGCGCCAGCGACCCAGAGGGAAGAATCGACACAGATACGCAGTATTTT. Translation gives CASDPEGRIDTDTQYF. The rearrangement uses TRBV5-1 and TRBJ2-3; D is perhaps TRBD2 (5 bases). Trimming removed 7 bases at V and 2 bases at J, with 20 bases between. This CDR3 contains 16 residues. Germline V gene sequence: CDR1 SGHRS, CDR2 YFSETQ.

The chain recombines TRBV2 with TRBJ1-1; TRBD1 is a possible D gene (6 bases). The CDR3 runs 13 residues. CDR1 and CDR2 from the germline V gene are SNHLY and FYNNEI. Trimming left V 7 bases short and J 5 bases short, with 14 bases between. Here the CDR3 DNA reads TGTGCCAGCATGCAGGGGTTGGAGACTGAAGCTTTCTTT. Protein: CASMQGLETEAFF.

This clonotype was counted ten times or more. The chain links TRBV6-6 to TRBJ2-1; TRBD2 matches 14 bases. CDR3 length: 16 residues. Trimming took 5 bases from V and 6 from J; bases not matched to a gene: 6. Looked up from germline, CDR1 is MNHNY and CDR2 is SVGAGI (reference sequence). CDR3 region: CASSRSGTSGGNEQFF. CDR3 nucleotide sequence: TGTGCCAGCAGTAGATCCGGGACTAGCGGGGGCAATGAGCAGTTCTTC.

Details on this clonotype: It may be a read error: a sequence one base away is much more abundant. V and J are TRBV4-1 and TRBJ2-3; the D is unclear. From germline, CDR1 is MGHRA and CDR2 YSYEKL. The CDR3 length is 14 residues. As DNA, the CDR3 is TGCGCCAGCGATAGAGACGGTAGCACAGATATGCAGTATTTT. Residues: CASDRDGSTDMQYF.

The chain is built from TRBV7-3 and TRBJ2-1; TRBD2 matches at 8 bases. Per the germline V gene, CDR1 is SGHTA and CDR2 is FQGTGA. CDR3 length equals 14 residues. V lost 6 bases and J lost 5; bases outside the gene matches: 6. The CDR3 reads CASSYGGGNNEQFF. In nucleotides, the CDR3 is TGTGCCAGCAGTTACGGGGGGGGAAACAATGAGCAGTTCTTC.

The rearrangement uses TRBV20-1 and TRBJ1-6; D gene ambiguous. The CDR3 sequence is 13 residues long. With 5 bases removed from V and 7 bases from J, the gap between germline ends came to 12 bases. The germline CDR1 and CDR2 sequences are DFQATT and SNEGSKA (reference sequence). This chain's CDR3 is CSAAMRLNSPLHF. The CDR3, as DNA: TGCAGTGCTGCCATGAGACTAAATTCACCCCTCCACTTT.

This clonotype was seen a handful of times. V is TRBV12-3 or TRBV12-4 and J is TRBJ2-2, with 7 positions matching TRBD2. The V and J ends lost 6 bases and 7 bases, in that order; junction bases with no gene match: 5. The CDR3 is 13 residues long. Here the CDR3 DNA reads TGTGCCAGCAGGACCACTAGCGTCGGGGAGCTGTTTTTT. Its translation: CASRTTSVGELFF.

The chain has TRBV11-1 and TRBJ2-1; 15 bases line up with TRBD2. The germline CDR1 and CDR2 sequences are SGHAT and FQDESV (reference sequence). This CDR3 is built from 18 residues. V lost 3 bases to trimming and J lost 3 bases; unmatched junction nucleotides: 6. CDR3 nucleotide sequence: TGTGCCAGCAGCTTGGGACTAGCGGGAGGATTCGACTACAATGAGCAGTTCTTC. Encoded protein: CASSLGLAGGFDYNEQFF.

In this sample, this clonotype turned up a few times. This chain connects TRBV15 to TRBJ1-2; no reliable D call. Germline lookup yields CDR1 LNHNV and CDR2 YYDKDF (reference sequence). This CDR3 region has 17 residues. With 2 bases removed from V and 4 bases from J, the gap between germline ends came to 20 bases. The CDR3 here is CATSRSRWRFLGYGYTF. In nucleotides, the CDR3 is TGTGCCACCAGCAGATCCAGGTGGAGGTTTCTTGGCTATGGCTACACCTTC.

This chain uses TRBV28 with TRBJ2-7; D not resolved. Between the trimmed V and J ends, which lost 10 bases and 7 bases, there was a span of 20 bases. The V gene's germline CDR1 is MDHEN and CDR2 SYDVKM. This CDR3 region has 13 residues. The CDR3 here is CATRTPASDEQYF. The DNA for the CDR3 is TGTGCCACCCGGACCCCGGCTTCGGATGAGCAGTACTTC.

This chain connects TRBV7-9 to TRBJ2-1; 8 bases are shared with TRBD2. Per the germline V gene, CDR1 is SEHNR and CDR2 is FQNEAQ (reference sequence). V shed 10 bases and J 2 bases; nucleotides not matched to a gene: 7. This CDR3 is built from 14 residues. DNA of the CDR3: TGTGCCACCCCGAGCGGGAGTACCTACAATGAGCAGTTCTTC. Translating gives CATPSGSTYNEQFF.

The table lists this clonotype with a few counts. The chain's CDR3 is CASSMKAGGREQYF. Written as DNA, the CDR3 is TGTGCCAGCTCTATGAAAGCGGGCGGGCGCGAGCAGTACTTC. The chain is built from TRBV3-1 and TRBJ2-7, with D perhaps TRBD2 (6 bases). Per germline, CDR1 LGHDT and CDR2 YNNKEL (reference sequence). V lost 8 bases, J lost 6 bases, and 20 bases lay in between. CDR3 size: 14 residues.